This T cell receptor beta chain was recorded in a study of regulatory T cells in long-lasting Graves disease. The time point was: newly diagnosed GD, antithyroid drugs for less than 3 months. TCR sequences were obtained from RNA taken from PBMCs. One endocrinology department in Xi'an, China, was where patients came from. Building of the TCR beta libraries involved iRepertoire HTBI primers and Arm-PCR of CDR3 regions. In the authors' methods: About 62 TRBV and 14 TRBJ segments were identified across samples. In TCRdb, the multiplex PCR reads were re-called with MiXCR into one record per CDR3 protein. The V and J calls and clone size come from TCRdb's table, not from the authors' own analysis. The sample shows roughly 380,000 distinct CDR3 sequences, about 16% of them seen only once. This clonotype was counted ten times or more. Germline CDR1 and CDR2: LNHDA and SQIVND (reference sequence). Trimming took 3 bases from V and 0 from J, leaving 17 bases between them. The CDR3 has 17 residues.

The starting material was peripheral blood mononuclear cells (PBMCs), obtained at new diagnosis, from a patient treated with antithyroid drugs. This TCR derives from a female donor with Graves disease. The chain has TRBV19 and TRBJ1-1; the D is unclear. The CDR3 loop is CASSIGGQAQLNTEAFF. CDR3 nucleotides: TGTGCCAGTAGTATCGGCGGGCAGGCGCAGCTGAACACTGAAGCTTTCTTT.